Presented here are 3 T cell receptor beta chains from one specimen sequenced in a study of blood T cell repertoires in COVID-19. The data were produced by immunoSEQ multiplex PCR, yet TCRdb's version contains in-frame clones alone and is incomplete. The sample includes approximately 170,000 clones, approximately 75% of them seen just once. The material sequenced was peripheral blood. The receptors originated from a human donor in a cohort sampled during active COVID-19.

The rearrangement joins TRBV4-1 to TRBJ2-4; TRBD2 matches 9 bases. This CDR3 spans 17 amino acids. Trimming took 3 bases from V and 10 from J; bases not matched to a gene: 16. Germline values: CDR1 MGHRA, CDR2 YSYEKL. The CDR3 protein is CASSQDSRGGASGIQYF. CDR3 DNA: TGCGCCAGCAGCCAGGACTCACGCGGGGGGGCCTCTGGGATTCAGTACTTC.

This chain links TRBV28 with TRBJ1-1; 10 bases map to TRBD1. Germline values: CDR1 MDHEN, CDR2 SYDVKM. The CDR3 spans 14 residues. After removal of 7 bases from V and 1 base from J, the junction contained 3 bases not matched to a gene. The CDR3 is CASTGTGANTEAFF. In DNA form, the CDR3 reads TGTGCCAGCACCGGGACAGGGGCGAACACTGAAGCTTTCTTT.

This rearrangement joins TRBV6-1 to TRBJ1-5; no reliable D call. Germline CDR1 reads MNHNS; CDR2 reads SASEGT. This CDR3 has 11 amino acids. V was cut by 3 bases and J by 10 bases, with 7 bases left in between. In DNA form, the CDR3 reads TGTGCCAGCAGTGACCCTAGCCCCCAGCATTTT. Protein sequence: CASSDPSPQHF.